Sequencing of this TCR beta chain was carried out in a study of blood T cell repertoires in COVID-19. At the level of the study: Collection of acute and convalescent COVID-19 samples took place in the United States, Italy and Spain. PBMCs, B-cell-depleted T cells, or T cells provided the cDNA or gDNA that made up the material.

CDR3 size: 13 residues. The germline V and J ends were trimmed by 7 bases and 4 bases, with 14 bases remaining between them. In the original processing: By means of reference gene primer amplification, nucleated cell counts were estimated. Sequencing used immunoSEQ multiplex PCR; TCRdb keeps in-frame clones, though not all of them. V and J calls and clone size follow that table, whereas D and trimming were derived from the DNA. Among 70,000 or so clones listed, 82% were seen once. Material for sequencing was peripheral blood. V and J are TRBV12-3 or TRBV12-4 and TRBJ2-7; TRBD1 might be the D (6 bases). The clonotype originates from a human donor in a cohort sampled during active COVID-19. The CDR3 here is CASMDSLGYEQYF. The CDR3 DNA reads TGTGCCAGCATGGACAGTTTAGGGTACGAGCAGTACTTC.